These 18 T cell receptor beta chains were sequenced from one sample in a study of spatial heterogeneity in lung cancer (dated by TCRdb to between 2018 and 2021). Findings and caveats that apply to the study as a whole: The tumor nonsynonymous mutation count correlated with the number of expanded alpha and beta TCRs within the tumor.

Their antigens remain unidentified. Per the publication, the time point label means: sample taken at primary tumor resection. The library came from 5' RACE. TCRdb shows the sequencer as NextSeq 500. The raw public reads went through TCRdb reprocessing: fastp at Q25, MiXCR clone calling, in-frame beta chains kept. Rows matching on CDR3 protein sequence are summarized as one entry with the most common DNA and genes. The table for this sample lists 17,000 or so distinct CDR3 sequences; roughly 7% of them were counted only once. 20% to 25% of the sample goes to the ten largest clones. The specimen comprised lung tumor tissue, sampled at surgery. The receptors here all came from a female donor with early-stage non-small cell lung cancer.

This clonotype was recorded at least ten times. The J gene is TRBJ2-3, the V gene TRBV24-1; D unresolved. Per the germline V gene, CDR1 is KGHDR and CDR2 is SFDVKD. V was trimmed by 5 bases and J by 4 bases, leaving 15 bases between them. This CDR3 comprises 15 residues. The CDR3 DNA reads TGTGCCACCAGTGCCGACTCCCCTGGCGCAGATACGCAGTATTTT. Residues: CATSADSPGADTQYF.

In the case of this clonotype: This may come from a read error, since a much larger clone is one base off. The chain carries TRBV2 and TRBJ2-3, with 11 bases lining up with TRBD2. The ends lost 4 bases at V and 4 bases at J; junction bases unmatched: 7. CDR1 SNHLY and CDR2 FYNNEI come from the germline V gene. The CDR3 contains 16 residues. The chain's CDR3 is CASSARTSGLADTQYF. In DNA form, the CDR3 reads TGTGCCAGCAGTGCCCGGACTAGCGGGCTCGCAGATACGCAGTATTTT.

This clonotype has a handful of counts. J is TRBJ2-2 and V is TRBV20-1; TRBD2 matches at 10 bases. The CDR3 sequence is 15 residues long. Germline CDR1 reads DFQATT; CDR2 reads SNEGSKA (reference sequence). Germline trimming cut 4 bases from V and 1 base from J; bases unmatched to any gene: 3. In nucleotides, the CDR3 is TGCAGTGCTACAAGACTAGCGGGGAACACCGGGGAGCTGTTTTTT. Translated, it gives CSATRLAGNTGELFF.

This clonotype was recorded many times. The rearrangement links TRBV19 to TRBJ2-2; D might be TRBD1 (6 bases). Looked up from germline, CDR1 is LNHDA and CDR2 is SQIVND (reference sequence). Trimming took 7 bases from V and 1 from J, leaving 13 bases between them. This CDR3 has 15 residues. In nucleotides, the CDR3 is TGTGCCAGTACCAGACAGGCTTTGAACACCGGGGAGCTGTTTTTT. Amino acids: CASTRQALNTGELFF.

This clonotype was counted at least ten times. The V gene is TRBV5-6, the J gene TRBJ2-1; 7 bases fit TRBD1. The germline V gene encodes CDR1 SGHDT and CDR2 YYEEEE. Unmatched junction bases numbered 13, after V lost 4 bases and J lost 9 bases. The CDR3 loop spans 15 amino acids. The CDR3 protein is CASSLTQRGQGEQFF. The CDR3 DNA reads TGTGCCAGCAGCCTAACTCAAAGGGGGCAGGGTGAGCAGTTCTTC.

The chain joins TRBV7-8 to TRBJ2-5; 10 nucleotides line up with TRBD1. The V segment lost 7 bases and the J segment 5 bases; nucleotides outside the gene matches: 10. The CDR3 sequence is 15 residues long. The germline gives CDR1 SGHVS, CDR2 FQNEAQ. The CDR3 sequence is CASNRQGAEWETQYF. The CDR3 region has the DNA TGTGCCAGCAATAGACAGGGGGCCGAATGGGAGACCCAGTACTTC.

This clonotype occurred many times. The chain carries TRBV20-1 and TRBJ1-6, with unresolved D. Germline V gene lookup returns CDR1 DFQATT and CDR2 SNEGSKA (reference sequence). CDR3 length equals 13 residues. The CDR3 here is CRPNLGYNSPLHF. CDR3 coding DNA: TGCAGACCTAATTTGGGATATAATTCACCCCTCCACTTT.

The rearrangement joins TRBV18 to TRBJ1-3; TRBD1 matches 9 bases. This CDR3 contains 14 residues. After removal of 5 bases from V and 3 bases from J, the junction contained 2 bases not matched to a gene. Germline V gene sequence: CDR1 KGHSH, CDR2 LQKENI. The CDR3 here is CASSAGQGGNTIYF. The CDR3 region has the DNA TGTGCCAGCTCAGCGGGACAGGGTGGAAACACCATATATTTT.

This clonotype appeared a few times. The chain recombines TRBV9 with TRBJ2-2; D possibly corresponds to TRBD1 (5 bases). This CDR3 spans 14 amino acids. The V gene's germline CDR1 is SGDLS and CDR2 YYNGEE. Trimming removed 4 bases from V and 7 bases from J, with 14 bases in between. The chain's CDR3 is CASSNRQGIGELFF. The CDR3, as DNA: TGTGCCAGCAGCAATCGCCAGGGAATCGGGGAGCTGTTTTTT.

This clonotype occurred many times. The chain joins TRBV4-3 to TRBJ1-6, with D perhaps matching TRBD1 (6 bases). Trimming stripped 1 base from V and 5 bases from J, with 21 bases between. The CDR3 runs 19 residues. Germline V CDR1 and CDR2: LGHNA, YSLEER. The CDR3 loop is CASSQVYSTTRGDNSPLHF. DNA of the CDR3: TGCGCCAGCAGCCAAGTCTATTCAACGACGAGGGGGGATAATTCACCCCTCCACTTT.

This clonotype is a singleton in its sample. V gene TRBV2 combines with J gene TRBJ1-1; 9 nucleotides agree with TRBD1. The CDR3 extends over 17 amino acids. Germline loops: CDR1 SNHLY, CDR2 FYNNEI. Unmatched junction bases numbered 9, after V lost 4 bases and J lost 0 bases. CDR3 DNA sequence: TGTGCCAGCAGTGGGGGACAGGGATTAACCATGAACACTGAAGCTTTCTTT. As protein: CASSGGQGLTMNTEAFF.

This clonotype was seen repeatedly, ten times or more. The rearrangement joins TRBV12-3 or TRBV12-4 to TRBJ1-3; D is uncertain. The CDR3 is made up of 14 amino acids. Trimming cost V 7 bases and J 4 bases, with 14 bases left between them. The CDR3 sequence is CASNIPGLGNTIYF. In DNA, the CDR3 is TGTGCCAGCAATATACCGGGGTTGGGAAACACCATATATTTT.

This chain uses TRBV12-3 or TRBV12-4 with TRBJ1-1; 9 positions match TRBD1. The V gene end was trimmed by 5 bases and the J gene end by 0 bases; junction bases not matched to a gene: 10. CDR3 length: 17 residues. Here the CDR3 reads CASSLKGTGTMNTEAFF. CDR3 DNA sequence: TGTGCCAGCAGTCTTAAAGGGACAGGGACGATGAACACTGAAGCTTTCTTT.

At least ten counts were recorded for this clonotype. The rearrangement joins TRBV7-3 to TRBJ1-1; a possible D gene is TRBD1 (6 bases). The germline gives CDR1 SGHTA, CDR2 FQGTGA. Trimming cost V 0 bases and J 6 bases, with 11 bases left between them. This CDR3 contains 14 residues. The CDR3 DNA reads TGTGCCAGCAGCTTAACGGGGGGCGATGCTGAAGCTTTCTTT. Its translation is CASSLTGGDAEAFF. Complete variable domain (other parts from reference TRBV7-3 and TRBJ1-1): GAGVSQTPSNKVTEKGKYVELRCDPISGHTALYWYRQSLGQGPEFLIYFQGTGAADDSGLPNDRFFAVRPEGSVSTLKIQRTERGDSAVYLCASSLTGGDAEAFFGQGTRLTVV.

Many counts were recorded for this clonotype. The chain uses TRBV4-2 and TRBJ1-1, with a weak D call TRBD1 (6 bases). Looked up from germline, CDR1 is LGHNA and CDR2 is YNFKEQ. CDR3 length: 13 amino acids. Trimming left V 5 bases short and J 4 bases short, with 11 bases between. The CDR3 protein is CASSVQGGTEAFF. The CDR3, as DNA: TGTGCCAGCAGCGTACAGGGAGGCACTGAAGCTTTCTTT.

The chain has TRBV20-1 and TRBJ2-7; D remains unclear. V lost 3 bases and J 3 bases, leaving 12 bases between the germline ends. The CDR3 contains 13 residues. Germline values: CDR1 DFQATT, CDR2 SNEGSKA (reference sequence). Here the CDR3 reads CSASSSYNYEQYF. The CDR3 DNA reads TGCAGTGCTAGTTCCAGCTACAACTACGAGCAGTACTTC.

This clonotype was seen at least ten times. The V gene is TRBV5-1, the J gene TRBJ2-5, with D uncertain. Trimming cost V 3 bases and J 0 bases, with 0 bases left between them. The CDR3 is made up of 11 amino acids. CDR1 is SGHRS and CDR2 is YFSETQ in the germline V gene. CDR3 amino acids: CASSYQETQYF. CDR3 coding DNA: TGCGCCAGCAGCTACCAAGAGACCCAGTACTTC.

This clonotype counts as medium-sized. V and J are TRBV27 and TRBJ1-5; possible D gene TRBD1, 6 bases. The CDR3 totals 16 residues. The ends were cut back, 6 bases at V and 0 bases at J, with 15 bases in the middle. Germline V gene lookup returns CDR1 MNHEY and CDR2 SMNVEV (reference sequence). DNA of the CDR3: TGTGCCAGCAGCCTGGACAGCAGTAGTAGCAATCAGCCCCAGCATTTT. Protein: CASSLDSSSSNQPQHF.